What follows are 10 T cell receptor beta chains derived from one specimen sequenced in a study of T cells in women clearing cervical HPV infection. Clones were read by immunoSEQ multiplex PCR, and TCRdb kept only the in-frame ones, dropping some. The listing records 20,000 to 30,000 clones. The sequenced sample consisted of blood buffy coat. The receptors originated from a woman between 18 and 70 years old with a cervical HPV16 infection that either progressed to CIN3+ or cleared (not recorded which).

Concerning this clone: The sequence runs out 3 residues before the end of the CDR3; the remainder is reconstructed from the germline J gene. J is TRBJ1-6 and V is TRBV20-1, with 10 bases identical to TRBD1. Per germline, CDR1 DFQATT and CDR2 SNEGSKA (reference sequence). V trimming: 5 bases; J trimming: 4 bases; junction bases outside the gene matches: 8. The CDR3 totals 16 residues. The CDR3: CSAERWDRGYNSPLHF. The sequenced CDR3 bases are TGCAGTGCTGAGAGATGGGACAGGGGTTATAATTCACCC.

As concerns this clone: The DNA ends 3 residues before the CDR3 does, and the rest of the CDR3 is filled in from the germline J gene. The chain uses TRBV6-4 and TRBJ2-7, with 10 nucleotides matching TRBD2. CDR1 is MRHNA, CDR2 SNTAGT, per germline. V dropped 5 bases and J dropped 2; count of bases not matched to a gene: 9. The CDR3 loop spans 16 amino acids. CDR3: CASSPDLTSGPYEQYF. CDR3 DNA (partial): TGTGCCAGCAGTCCGGATTTGACTAGCGGGCCCTACGAG.

Comments on this clone: With the read ending 3 residues before the CDR3 end, the germline J gene is used to fill in that end. J is TRBJ2-7 and V is TRBV28, with 7 nucleotides matching TRBD1. V lost 6 bases and J lost 4; bases outside the gene matches: 9. Germline CDR1 is MDHEN and CDR2 is SYDVKM. This CDR3 has 14 residues. Partial CDR3 DNA: TGTGCCAGCAGCCGAGACAGGGTTAGATACGAG. This encodes CASSRDRVRYE. The entire CDR3 protein is CASSRDRVRYEQYF. The complete variable domain, with remaining parts taken from reference TRBV28 and TRBJ2-7, reads DVKVTQSSRYLVKRTGEKVFLECVQDMDHENMFWYRQDPGLGLRLIYFSYDVKMKEKGDIPEGYSVSREKKERFSLILESASTNQTSMYLCASSRDRVRYEQYFGPGTRLTVT.

In regard to this clone: The read falls 3 residues short of the CDR3 end, and the missing part is taken from the germline J gene. This chain joins TRBV7-2 and TRBJ1-2, with 8 bases fitting TRBD1. CDR1 SGHTA and CDR2 FQGNSA come from the germline V gene. The V gene end was trimmed by 0 bases and the J gene end by 6 bases; junction bases not matched to a gene: 6. The CDR3 is made up of 15 amino acids. CDR3 DNA (partial): TGTGCCAGCAGCTTAGCCACGGACAGGGTAAATGGC. Amino acid sequence: CASSLATDRVNG. The full CDR3 protein reads CASSLATDRVNGYTF.

The chain's CDR3 is CASTRGTGVLSPLHF. The CDR3 bases that were read are TGTGCCAGCACCCGTGGAACAGGGGTTCTTTCACCC. The chain employs TRBV2 and TRBJ1-6; 7 nucleotides match TRBD1. The read halts 3 residues ahead of the CDR3 end, with the missing end drawn from the germline J gene. Trimming took 7 bases from V and 9 from J; bases not matched to a gene: 12. The germline V gene has CDR1 SNHLY and CDR2 FYNNEI. CDR3 length equals 15 residues. Complete variable domain (other parts from reference TRBV2 and TRBJ1-6): EPEVTQTPSHQVTQMGQEVILRCVPISNHLYFYWYRQILGQKVEFLVSFYNNEISEKSEIFDDQFSVERPDGSNFTLKIRSTKLEDSAMYFCASTRGTGVLSPLHFGNGTRLTVT.

As for this clone: With the read ending 3 residues before the CDR3 end, the germline J gene is used to fill in that end. The chain links TRBV5-1 to TRBJ2-5; 12 bases are a match to TRBD2. CDR1 is SGHRS and CDR2 is YFSETQ in the germline V gene. J was trimmed by 5 bases and V by 0 bases; bases with no gene match: 14. The CDR3 loop spans 19 amino acids. The CDR3 here is CASSLAPASGGDLSETQYF. CDR3 DNA, as far as it was read: TGCGCCAGCAGCTTGGCCCCGGCTAGCGGGGGGGACCTCTCTGAGACC.

As to this clone: The read ends 3 residues before the CDR3 terminus; that terminus is restored from the germline J gene. The V gene is TRBV6-4, the J gene TRBJ2-1; no clear D. There are 12 residues in the CDR3. The V end was cut by 10 bases, the J end by 7 bases, with 14 bases between. In germline, CDR1 is MRHNA, CDR2 SNTAGT. CDR3 residues: CATSRSGNEQFF. Partial CDR3 DNA: TGTGCCACCAGCAGGTCTGGGAATGAG.

Turning to this clone: The read finishes 3 residues shy of the CDR3 end, and the germline J gene is used to complete it. This chain uses TRBV27 with TRBJ2-7; maybe TRBD2 (6 bases). This CDR3 is built from 13 residues. Germline V gene lookup returns CDR1 MNHEY and CDR2 SMNVEV (reference sequence). V lost 5 bases to trimming and J lost 2 bases, with 10 bases between them. The covered CDR3 bases are TGTGCCAGCAGTCCTAGCGCAGCCTACGAG. Its protein is CASSPSAAYE. Given in full, the CDR3 is CASSPSAAYEQYF.

CDR3 loop: CASGRGGSTDTQYF. The DNA read from the CDR3 is TGTGCCAGCGGCCGGGGGGGGAGCACAGATACG. The chain links TRBV6-4 to TRBJ2-3, with TRBD2 matching over 8 bases. The read falls 3 residues short of the CDR3 end, and the missing part is taken from the germline J gene. After removal of 8 bases from V and 0 bases from J, the junction contained 4 bases not matched to a gene. Germline CDR1 is MRHNA and CDR2 is SNTAGT. The CDR3 consists of 14 residues.

On this clone: Read sequence stops 3 residues before the CDR3 end, and the germline J gene provides the missing end. V usage is TRBV20-1 and J usage is TRBJ2-7; tentative D call: TRBD1 (5 bases). The CDR3 covers 14 residues. Germline-derived CDR1 and CDR2 are DFQATT and SNEGSKA (reference sequence). V was shortened by 1 base and J by 2 bases, with 12 bases between the two germline ends. CDR3 sequence reads: CSARVAGQTYEQYF. The CDR3 DNA, read in part, is TGCAGTGCTAGAGTCGCAGGGCAAACCTACGAG.